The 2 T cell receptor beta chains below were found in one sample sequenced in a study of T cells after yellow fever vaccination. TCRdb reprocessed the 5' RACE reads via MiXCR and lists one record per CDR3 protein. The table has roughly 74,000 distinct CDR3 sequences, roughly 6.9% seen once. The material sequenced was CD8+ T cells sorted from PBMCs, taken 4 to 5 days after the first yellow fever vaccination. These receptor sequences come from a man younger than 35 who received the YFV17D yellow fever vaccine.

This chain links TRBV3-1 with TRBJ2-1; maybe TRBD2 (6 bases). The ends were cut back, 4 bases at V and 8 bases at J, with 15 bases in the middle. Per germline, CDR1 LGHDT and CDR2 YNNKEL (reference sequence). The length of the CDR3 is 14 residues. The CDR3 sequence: CASSPGPGGHEQFF. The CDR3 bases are TGTGCCAGCAGCCCGGGCCCCGGGGGACATGAGCAGTTCTTC.

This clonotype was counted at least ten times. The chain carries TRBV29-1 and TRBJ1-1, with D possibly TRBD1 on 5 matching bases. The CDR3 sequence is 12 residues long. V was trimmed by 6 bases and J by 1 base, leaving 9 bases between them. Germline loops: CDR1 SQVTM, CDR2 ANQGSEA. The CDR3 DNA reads TGCAGCGTGCGGGACGGGAACACTGAAGCTTTCTTT. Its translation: CSVRDGNTEAFF.